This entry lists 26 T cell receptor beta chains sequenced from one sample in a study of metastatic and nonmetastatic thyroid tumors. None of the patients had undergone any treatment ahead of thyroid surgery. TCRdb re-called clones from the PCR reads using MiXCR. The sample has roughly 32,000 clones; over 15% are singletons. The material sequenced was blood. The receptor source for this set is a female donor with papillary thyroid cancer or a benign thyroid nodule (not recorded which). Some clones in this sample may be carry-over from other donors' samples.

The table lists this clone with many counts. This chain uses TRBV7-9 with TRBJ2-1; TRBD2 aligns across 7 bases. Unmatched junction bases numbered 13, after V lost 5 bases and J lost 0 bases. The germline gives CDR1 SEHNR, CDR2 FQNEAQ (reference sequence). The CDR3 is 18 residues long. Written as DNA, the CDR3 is TGTGCCAGCAGCCCCCGAAGCCGCGGGGGTGCCTCCTACAATGAGCAGTTCTTC. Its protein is CASSPRSRGGASYNEQFF.

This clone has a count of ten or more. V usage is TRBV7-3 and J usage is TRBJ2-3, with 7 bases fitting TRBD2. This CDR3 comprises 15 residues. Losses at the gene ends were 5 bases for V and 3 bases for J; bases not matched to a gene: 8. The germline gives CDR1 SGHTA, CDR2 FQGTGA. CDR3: CASSLTSESTDTQYF. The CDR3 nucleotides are TGTGCCAGCAGCCTCACTAGCGAGAGTACAGATACGCAGTATTTT.

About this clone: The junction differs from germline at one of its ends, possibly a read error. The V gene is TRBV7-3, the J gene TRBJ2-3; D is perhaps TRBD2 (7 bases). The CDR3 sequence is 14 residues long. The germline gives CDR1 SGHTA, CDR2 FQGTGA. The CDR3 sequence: CASILGGVTDTQYF. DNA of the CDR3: TGTGCCAGCATCTTAGGGGGGGTCACAGATACGCAGTATTTT.

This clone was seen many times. The CDR3 region has the DNA TGCAGTGCGTCTCTAGGGGGCAACACTGAAGCTTTCTTT. Translated: CSASLGGNTEAFF. The J gene is TRBJ1-1, the V gene TRBV20-1; TRBD1 agrees at 7 bases. The germline gives CDR1 DFQATT, CDR2 SNEGSKA (reference sequence). This CDR3 comprises 13 residues. Germline trimming cut 6 bases from V and 2 bases from J; bases unmatched to any gene: 6.

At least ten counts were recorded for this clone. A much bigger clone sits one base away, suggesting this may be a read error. The CDR3 is CSARDLTSEIAYEQYF. CDR3 bases: TGCAGTGCTAGAGATTTGACTAGCGAGATTGCCTACGAGCAGTACTTC. V and J are TRBV20-1 and TRBJ2-7; TRBD2 matches at 8 bases. J was trimmed by 2 bases and V by 0 bases; bases with no gene match: 9. This CDR3 has 16 residues. The germline gives CDR1 DFQATT, CDR2 SNEGSKA (reference sequence).

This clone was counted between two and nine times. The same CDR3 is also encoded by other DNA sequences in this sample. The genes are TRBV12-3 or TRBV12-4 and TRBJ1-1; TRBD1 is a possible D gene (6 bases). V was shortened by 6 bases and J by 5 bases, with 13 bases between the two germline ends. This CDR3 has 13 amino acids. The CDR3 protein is CASRMTGGTEAFF. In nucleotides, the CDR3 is TGTGCCAGCAGAATGACAGGTGGTACTGAAGCTTTCTTT.

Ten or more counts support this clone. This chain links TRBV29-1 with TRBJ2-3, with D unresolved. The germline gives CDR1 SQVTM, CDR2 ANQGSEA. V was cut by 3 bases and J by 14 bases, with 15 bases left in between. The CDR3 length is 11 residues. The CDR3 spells CSVEWDHGWYF. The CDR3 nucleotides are TGCAGCGTTGAGTGGGATCATGGGTGGTATTTT.

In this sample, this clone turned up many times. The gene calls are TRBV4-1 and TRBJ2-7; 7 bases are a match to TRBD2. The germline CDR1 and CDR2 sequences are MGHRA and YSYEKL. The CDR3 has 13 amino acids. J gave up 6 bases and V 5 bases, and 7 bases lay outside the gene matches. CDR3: CASSSGGLGEQYF. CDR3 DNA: TGCGCCAGCAGCTCTGGTGGACTAGGCGAGCAGTACTTC.

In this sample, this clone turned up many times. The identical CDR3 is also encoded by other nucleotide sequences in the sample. CDR3 DNA: TGCAGTGCTACGCGGGACAGCGACTATAATTCACCCCTCCACTTT. Amino acids: CSATRDSDYNSPLHF. This sequence joins TRBV20-1 and TRBJ1-6; 7 nucleotides line up with TRBD1. CDR1 is DFQATT and CDR2 is SNEGSKA in the germline V gene (reference sequence). With V trimmed by 4 bases and J by 3 bases, 6 bases remained unmatched. The CDR3 runs 15 residues.

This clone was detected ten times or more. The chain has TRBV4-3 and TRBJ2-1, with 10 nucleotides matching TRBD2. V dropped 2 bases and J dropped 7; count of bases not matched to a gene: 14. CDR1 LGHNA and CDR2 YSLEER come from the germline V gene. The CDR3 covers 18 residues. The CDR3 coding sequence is TGCGCCAGCAGCCAAAAGCTAGCGGGAGTTAGGGATGGGAATGAGCAGTTCTTC. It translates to CASSQKLAGVRDGNEQFF.

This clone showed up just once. CDR3 coding DNA: TGCAGTGCTAAACAGGCGAACACTGAAGCTTTCTTT. Its protein product is CSAKQANTEAFF. The chain joins TRBV20-1 to TRBJ1-1; D possibly corresponds to TRBD1 (5 bases). Germline CDR1 and CDR2: DFQATT and SNEGSKA (reference sequence). The V end was cut by 4 bases, the J end by 1 base, with 7 bases between. The CDR3 covers 12 residues.

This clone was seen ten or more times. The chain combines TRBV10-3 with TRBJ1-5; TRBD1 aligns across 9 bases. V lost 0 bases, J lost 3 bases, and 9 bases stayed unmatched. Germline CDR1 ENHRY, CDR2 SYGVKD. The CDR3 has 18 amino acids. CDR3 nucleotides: TGTGCCATCAGTGAGTCGGGAGGACAGGGGATCTACAATCAGCCCCAGCATTTT. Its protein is CAISESGGQGIYNQPQHF.

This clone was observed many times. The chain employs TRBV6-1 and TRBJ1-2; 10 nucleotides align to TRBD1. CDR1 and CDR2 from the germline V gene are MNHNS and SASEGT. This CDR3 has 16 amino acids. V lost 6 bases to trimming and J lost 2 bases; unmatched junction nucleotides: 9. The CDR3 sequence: CASRLGSTGGNYGYTF. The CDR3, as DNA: TGTGCCAGCAGACTCGGCTCGACAGGGGGCAACTATGGCTACACCTTC.

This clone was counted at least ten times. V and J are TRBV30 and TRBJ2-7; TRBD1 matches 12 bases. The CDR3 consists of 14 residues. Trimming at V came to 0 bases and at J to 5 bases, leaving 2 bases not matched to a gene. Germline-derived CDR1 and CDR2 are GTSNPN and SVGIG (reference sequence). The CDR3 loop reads CAWSVRDRGHEQYF. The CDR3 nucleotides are TGTGCCTGGAGTGTCCGGGACAGGGGGCACGAGCAGTACTTC.

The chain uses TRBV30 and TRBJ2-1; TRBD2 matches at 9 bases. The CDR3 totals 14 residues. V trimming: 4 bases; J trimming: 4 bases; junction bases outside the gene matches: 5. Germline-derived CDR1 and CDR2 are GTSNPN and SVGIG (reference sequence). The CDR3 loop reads CAWNRLADYNEQFF. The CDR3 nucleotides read TGTGCCTGGAATAGACTAGCGGATTACAATGAGCAGTTCTTC.

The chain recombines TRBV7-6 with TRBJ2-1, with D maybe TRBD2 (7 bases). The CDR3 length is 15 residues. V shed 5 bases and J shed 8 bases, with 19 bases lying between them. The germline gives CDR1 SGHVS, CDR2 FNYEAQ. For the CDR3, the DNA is TGTGCCAGCAGCCTGTGGACGGGGGGCCGGGATGAGCAGTTCTTC. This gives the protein CASSLWTGGRDEQFF.

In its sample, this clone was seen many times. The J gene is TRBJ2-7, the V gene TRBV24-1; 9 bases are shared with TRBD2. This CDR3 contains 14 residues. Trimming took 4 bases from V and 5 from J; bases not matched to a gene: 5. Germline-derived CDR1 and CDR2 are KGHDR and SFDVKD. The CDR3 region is CATSDLRGGDEQYF. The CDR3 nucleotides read TGTGCCACCAGTGACCTGCGGGGGGGGGACGAGCAGTACTTC.

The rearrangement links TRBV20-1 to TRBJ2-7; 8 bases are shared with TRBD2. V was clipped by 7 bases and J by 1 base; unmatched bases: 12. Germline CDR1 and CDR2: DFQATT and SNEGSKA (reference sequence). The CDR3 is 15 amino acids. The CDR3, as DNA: TGCAGTGATGCCTCGAGGAGCGGGAGTTCCTACGAGCAGTACTTC. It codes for CSDASRSGSSYEQYF.

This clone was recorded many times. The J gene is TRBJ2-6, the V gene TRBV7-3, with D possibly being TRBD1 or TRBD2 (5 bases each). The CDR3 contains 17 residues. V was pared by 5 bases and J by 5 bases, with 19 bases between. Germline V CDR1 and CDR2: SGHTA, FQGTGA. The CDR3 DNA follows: TGTGCCAGCAGCCCATCCCGGGACCCCCTCAGGGCCAACGTCCTGACTTTC. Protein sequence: CASSPSRDPLRANVLTF.

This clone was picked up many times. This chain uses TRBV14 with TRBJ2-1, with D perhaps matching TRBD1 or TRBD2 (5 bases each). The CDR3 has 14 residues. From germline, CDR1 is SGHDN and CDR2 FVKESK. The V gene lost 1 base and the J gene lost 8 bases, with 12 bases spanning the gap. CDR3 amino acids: CASSQGTLRDEQFF. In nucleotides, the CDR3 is TGTGCCAGCAGCCAAGGGACATTGCGGGATGAGCAGTTCTTC. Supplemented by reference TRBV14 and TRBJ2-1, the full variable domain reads EAGVTQFPSHSVIEKGQTVTLRCDPISGHDNLYWYRRVMGKEIKFLLHFVKESKQDESGMPNNRFLAERTGGTYSTLKVQPAELEDSGVYFCASSQGTLRDEQFFGPGTRLTVL.

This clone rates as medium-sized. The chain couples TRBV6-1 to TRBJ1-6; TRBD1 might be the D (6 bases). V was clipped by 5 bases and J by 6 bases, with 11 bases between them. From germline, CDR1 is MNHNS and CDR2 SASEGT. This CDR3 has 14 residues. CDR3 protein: CASSRQDINSPLHF. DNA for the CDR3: TGTGCCAGCAGTCGACAGGATATTAATTCACCCCTCCACTTT.

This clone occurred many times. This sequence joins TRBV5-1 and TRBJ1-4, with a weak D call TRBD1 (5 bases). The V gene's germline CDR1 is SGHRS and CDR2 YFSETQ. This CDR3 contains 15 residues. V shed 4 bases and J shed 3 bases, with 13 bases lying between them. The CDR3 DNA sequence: TGCGCCAGCAGCCCCCGCAAGGGACCTAATGAAAAACTGTTTTTT. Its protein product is CASSPRKGPNEKLFF.

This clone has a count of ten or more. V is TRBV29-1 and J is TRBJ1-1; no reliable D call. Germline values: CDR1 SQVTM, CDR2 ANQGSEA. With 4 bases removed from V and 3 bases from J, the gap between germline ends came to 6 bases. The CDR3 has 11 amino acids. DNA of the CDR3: TGCAGCGTTGGAGGTTACACTGAAGCTTTCTTT. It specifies CSVGGYTEAFF.

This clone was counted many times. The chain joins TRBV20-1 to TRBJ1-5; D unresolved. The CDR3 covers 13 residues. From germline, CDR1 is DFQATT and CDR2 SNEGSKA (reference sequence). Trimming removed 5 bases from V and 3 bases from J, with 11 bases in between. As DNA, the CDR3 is TGCAGTGCTCCGCCCGGGAACAATCAGCCCCAGCATTTT. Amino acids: CSAPPGNNQPQHF.

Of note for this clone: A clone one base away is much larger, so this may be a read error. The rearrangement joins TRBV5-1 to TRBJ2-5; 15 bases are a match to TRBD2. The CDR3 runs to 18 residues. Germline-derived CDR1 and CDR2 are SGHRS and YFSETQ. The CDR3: CASRLVGLAGGPVETQYF. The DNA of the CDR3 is TGCGCCAGCAGGTTGGTCGGACTAGCGGGAGGGCCGGTGGAGACCCAGTACTTC. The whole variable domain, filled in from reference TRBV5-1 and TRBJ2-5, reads KAGVTQTPRYLIKTRGQQVTLSCSPISGHRSVSWYQQTPGQGLQFLFEYFSETQRNKGNFPGRFSGRQFSNSRSEMNVSTLELGDSALYLCASRLVGLAGGPVETQYFGPGTRLLVL.

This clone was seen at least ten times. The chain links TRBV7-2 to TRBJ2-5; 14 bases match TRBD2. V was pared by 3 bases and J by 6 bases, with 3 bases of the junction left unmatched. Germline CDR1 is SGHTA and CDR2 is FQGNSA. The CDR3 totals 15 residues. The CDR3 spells CASSFGLAGGQTQYF. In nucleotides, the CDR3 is TGTGCCAGCAGCTTTGGACTAGCGGGGGGCCAGACCCAGTACTTC.